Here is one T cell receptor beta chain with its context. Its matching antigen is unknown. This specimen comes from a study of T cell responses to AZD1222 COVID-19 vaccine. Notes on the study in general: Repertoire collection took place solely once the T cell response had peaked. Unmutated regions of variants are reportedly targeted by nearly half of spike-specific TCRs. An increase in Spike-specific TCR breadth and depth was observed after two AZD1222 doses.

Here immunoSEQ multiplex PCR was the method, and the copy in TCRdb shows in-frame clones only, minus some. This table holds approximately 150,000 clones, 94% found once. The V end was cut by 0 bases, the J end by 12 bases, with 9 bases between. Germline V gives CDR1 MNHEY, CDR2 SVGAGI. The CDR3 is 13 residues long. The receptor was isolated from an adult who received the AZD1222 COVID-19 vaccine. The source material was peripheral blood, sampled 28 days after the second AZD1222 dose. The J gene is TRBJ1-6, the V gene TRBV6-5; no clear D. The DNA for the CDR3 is TGTGCCAGCAGTTACTCGATTAGGTTACCCCTCCACTTT. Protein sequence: CASSYSIRLPLHF.